A selection of T cell receptor beta chains follows, all from one sample in a study of T cells after posttransplantation cyclophosphamide. Measured with immunoSEQ multiplex PCR; TCRdb has only the in-frame clones, and not every one. The data contain tens of thousands of clones, just over 90% of them singletons. Source material: PBMCs. Receptor source: a woman aged 25-40 years in good health and a related stem cell transplant donor. Each CDR3 is given without its conserved first and last residue.

v_call,j_call,cdr3_aa
TRBV2,TRBJ1-3,ASREDLSGNTIY
TRBV10-3,TRBJ1-5,AIRSSGTGDQPQH
TRBV19,TRBJ1-4,ASSINRGVDKEKLF
TRBV6-5,TRBJ1-2,ASRLDGFVGYT
TRBV30,TRBJ2-5,AWSVLRETQY
TRBV6-5,TRBJ1-6,ASSPGQLQGSPLH
TRBV30,TRBJ1-6,AWSHFGQGSYNSPLH
TRBV18,TRBJ1-1,ASSSGENTEAF
TRBV6-1,TRBJ2-7,ASSEAGESYEQY
TRBV7-2,TRBJ2-5,ASSLGGRETQY
TRBV9,TRBJ2-3,ASSVEGTSGGATDTQY
TRBV28,TRBJ1-2,ASGGRGPSNYGYT
TRBV4-2,TRBJ2-1,ASSRPSGHSDEQF
TRBV4-1,TRBJ2-7,ASSQVRAGGGYEQY
TRBV19,TRBJ1-2,ASSPGIYGYT
TRBV12-5,TRBJ2-2,ASVDRGYTGELF
TRBV7-8,TRBJ1-1,ASSLEPGTGWNTEAF
TRBV2,TRBJ2-1,ASMRDRGASEKF
TRBV6-1,TRBJ2-7,ASREQEGASYEQY
TRBV28,TRBJ2-3,ASTKELTDTQY
TRBV7-2,TRBJ1-1,ASSAGQEMNTEAF
TRBV6-1,TRBJ1-1,ASGQIMNTEAF